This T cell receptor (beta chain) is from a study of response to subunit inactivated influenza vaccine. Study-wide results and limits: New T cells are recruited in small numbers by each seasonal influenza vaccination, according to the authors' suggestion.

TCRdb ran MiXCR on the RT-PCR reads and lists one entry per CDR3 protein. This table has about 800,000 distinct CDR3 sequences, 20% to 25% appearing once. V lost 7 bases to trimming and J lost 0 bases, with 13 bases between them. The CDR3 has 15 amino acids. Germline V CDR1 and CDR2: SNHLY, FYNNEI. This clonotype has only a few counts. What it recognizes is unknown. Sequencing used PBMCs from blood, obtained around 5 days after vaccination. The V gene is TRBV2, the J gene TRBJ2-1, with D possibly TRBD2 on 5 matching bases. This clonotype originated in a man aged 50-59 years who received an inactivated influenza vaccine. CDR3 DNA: TGTGCCAGCAAGCCAGCGGAGGACTCCTACAATGAGCAGTTCTTC. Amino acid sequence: CASKPAEDSYNEQFF.